Listed here are 7 T cell receptor beta chains from one sample, sequenced in a study of blood T cells in healthy people across ages. The second PCR ran about 6 to 11 cycles with a sample-barcoded 5' primer and J-beta primers. TCRdb processed the 5' RACE reads anew with MiXCR; each CDR3 protein has one entry. In the table there are roughly 1.5 million distinct CDR3 sequences, less than 45% of which are singletons. Input material: blood. The origin of the receptors is a young woman in good health.

This clonotype appeared a few times. This chain connects TRBV10-3 to TRBJ1-1; 8 bases map to TRBD1. Germline V CDR1 and CDR2: ENHRY, SYGVKD. With 3 bases clipped from V and 1 base from J, the junction kept 4 bases outside the gene matches. The CDR3 extends over 15 amino acids. CDR3 amino acids: CAISDTGGGNTEAFF. CDR3 bases: TGTGCCATCAGTGACACAGGGGGGGGGAACACTGAAGCTTTCTTT.

The chain combines TRBV11-2 with TRBJ2-1; 10 nucleotides align to TRBD2. The CDR3 contains 17 residues. V lost 5 bases, J lost 5 bases, and 12 bases stayed unmatched. The V gene's germline CDR1 is SGHAT and CDR2 FQNNGV. This chain's CDR3 is CASSPYGGLAADNEQFF. The CDR3 region has the DNA TGTGCCAGCAGCCCATACGGTGGACTAGCGGCCGACAATGAGCAGTTCTTC. The variable domain in full, with the rest retrieved from reference TRBV11-2 and TRBJ2-1, is EAGVAQSPRYKIIEKRQSVAFWCNPISGHATLYWYQQILGQGPKLLIQFQNNGVVDDSQLPKDRFSAERLKGVDSTLKIQPAKLEDSAVYLCASSPYGGLAADNEQFFGPGTRLTVL.

The chain is built from TRBV7-2 and TRBJ1-6; D remains ambiguous. V was cut by 4 bases and J by 8 bases, with 15 bases left in between. The length of the CDR3 is 15 residues. Per germline, CDR1 SGHTA and CDR2 FQGNSA. The CDR3 is CASSSTDPGDSPLHF. The CDR3 nucleotides are TGTGCCAGCAGCTCCACGGACCCTGGGGATTCACCCCTCCACTTT.

The chain joins TRBV5-5 to TRBJ1-4, with 10 bases aligning to TRBD1. The CDR3 length is 18 residues. Germline V CDR1 and CDR2: SGHKS, YYEKEE (reference sequence). The V gene end was trimmed by 0 bases and the J gene end by 0 bases; junction bases not matched to a gene: 5. The CDR3 DNA reads TGTGCCAGCAGCTTGGATGGGACAGGGGTTTCAACTAATGAAAAACTGTTTTTT. It encodes CASSLDGTGVSTNEKLFF.

V gene TRBV5-6 combines with J gene TRBJ2-1; D might be TRBD1 or TRBD2, each matching 5 bases. Trimming shortened V by 4 bases and J by 4 bases, and 15 bases separated the two germline ends. The CDR3 has 15 residues. From germline, CDR1 is SGHDT and CDR2 YYEEEE. The CDR3 loop reads CASSPDSGAYNEQFF. In nucleotides, the CDR3 is TGTGCCAGCAGCCCGGATTCCGGGGCATACAATGAGCAGTTCTTC.

In this sample, this clonotype turned up many times. V is TRBV7-9 and J is TRBJ2-7, with TRBD1 matching 8 bases. Per germline, CDR1 SEHNR and CDR2 FQNEAQ (reference sequence). V dropped 0 bases and J dropped 4; count of bases not matched to a gene: 2. There are 14 residues in the CDR3. The CDR3, as DNA: TGTGCCAGCAGCTTAGCAGGACAGGGTTACGAGCAGTACTTC. Residues: CASSLAGQGYEQYF. Full variable domain (missing parts from reference TRBV7-9 and TRBJ2-7): DTGVSQNPRHKITKRGQNVTFRCDPISEHNRLYWYRQTLGQGPEFLTYFQNEAQLEKSRLLSDRFSAERPKGSFSTLEIQRTEQGDSAMYLCASSLAGQGYEQYFGPGTRLTVT.

This clonotype was observed a few times. V usage is TRBV7-2 and J usage is TRBJ2-3; TRBD2 matches at 10 bases. V gave up 7 bases and J gave up 0 bases; unmatched junction bases: 4. Germline V CDR1 and CDR2: SGHTA, FQGNSA. CDR3 length: 15 residues. CDR3 bases: TGTGCCAGCAAACTAGCGGGGCTTAGCACAGATACGCAGTATTTT. Its protein product is CASKLAGLSTDTQYF.